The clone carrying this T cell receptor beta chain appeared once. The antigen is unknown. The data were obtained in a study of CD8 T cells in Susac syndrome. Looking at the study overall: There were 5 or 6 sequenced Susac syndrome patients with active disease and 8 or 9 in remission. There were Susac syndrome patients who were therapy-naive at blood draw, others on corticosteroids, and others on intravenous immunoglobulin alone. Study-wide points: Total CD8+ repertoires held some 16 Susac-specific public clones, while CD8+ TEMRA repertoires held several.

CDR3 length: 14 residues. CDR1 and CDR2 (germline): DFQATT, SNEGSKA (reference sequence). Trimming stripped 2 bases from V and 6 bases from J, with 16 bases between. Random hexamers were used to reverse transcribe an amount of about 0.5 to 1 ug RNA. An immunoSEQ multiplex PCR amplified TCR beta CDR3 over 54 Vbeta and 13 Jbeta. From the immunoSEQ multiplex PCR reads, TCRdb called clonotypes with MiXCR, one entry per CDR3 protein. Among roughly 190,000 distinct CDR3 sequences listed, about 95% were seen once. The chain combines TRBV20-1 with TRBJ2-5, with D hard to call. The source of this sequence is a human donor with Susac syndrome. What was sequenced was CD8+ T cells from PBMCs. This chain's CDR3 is CSARSALFEKTQYF. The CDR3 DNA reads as TGCAGTGCTAGATCAGCTCTGTTCGAGAAGACCCAGTACTTC.